This T cell receptor beta chain was documented in a study of CD8 T cells in Susac syndrome. RNA totalling about 0.45 to 1 ug underwent reverse transcription with random hexamers. A single record per CDR3 protein comes from TCRdb applying MiXCR to the immunoSEQ multiplex PCR reads. The sample consists of about 300,000 distinct CDR3 sequences, roughly nine tenths of them appearing once. Germline-derived CDR1 and CDR2 are LNHDA and SQIVND (reference sequence). V gave up 2 bases and J gave up 10 bases, with 15 bases separating them. The CDR3 is made up of 14 amino acids. The source of this sequence is a human donor with multiple sclerosis. The V gene is TRBV19, the J gene TRBJ2-4; D may be TRBD2 (6 bases). Sequenced sample: CD4+ T cells from PBMCs. CDR3 sequence reads: CASSITGTPLIQYF. In nucleotides, the CDR3 is TGTGCCAGTAGTATAACCGGGACTCCCCTAATTCAGTACTTC. Based on the CDR3 plus reference TRBV19 and TRBJ2-4, the full variable domain is DGGITQSPKYLFRKEGQNVTLSCEQNLNHDAMYWYRQDPGQGLRLIYYSQIVNDFQKGDIAEGYSVSREKKESFPLTVTSAQKNPTAFYLCASSITGTPLIQYFGAGTRLSVL.